The 8 T cell receptor beta chains below come from one sample, sequenced in a study of technical replicates of blood from several donors. Assay: immunoSEQ multiplex PCR; the TCRdb copy retains only in-frame clones and omits some. This sample has 60,000 to 85,000 clones, with approximately 96% found just once. The material sequenced was T cells isolated from PBMCs. The receptors come from a human donor in good health.

Details on this clone: A read error may produce the germline difference seen at one junction end. J is TRBJ2-3 and V is TRBV7-9, with D hard to call. Germline V gives CDR1 SEHNR, CDR2 FQNEAQ (reference sequence). This CDR3 spans 13 amino acids. As DNA, the CDR3 is TGTGCCAGCTGGGTTGTCACAGACGCCGCGAGAAATTTT. Protein product: CASWVVTDAARNF.

V gene TRBV6-5 combines with J gene TRBJ1-3; D is possibly TRBD1 (5 bases). The CDR3 extends over 14 amino acids. Germline values: CDR1 MNHEY, CDR2 SVGAGI. V lost 2 bases and J lost 2, with 7 bases in between. The CDR3 sequence: CASSYRRAGNTIYF. The CDR3 bases are TGTGCCAGCAGTTACCGCAGGGCTGGAAACACCATATATTTT.

The chain employs TRBV15 and TRBJ2-3; possibly TRBD2 for D (6 bases). The germline gives CDR1 LNHNV, CDR2 YYDKDF (reference sequence). This CDR3 has 17 residues. Trimming took 1 base from V and 4 from J, leaving 18 bases between them. The CDR3 bases are TGTGCCACCAGCAGAGGGAGGGGAGCTAGCGTCGCAGATACGCAGTATTTT. Translated, it gives CATSRGRGASVADTQYF.

This clone was seen just once. The chain combines TRBV6-6 with TRBJ2-7; 8 bases line up with TRBD2. Per the germline V gene, CDR1 is MNHNY and CDR2 is SVGAGI (reference sequence). The length of the CDR3 is 15 residues. Losses at the gene ends were 5 bases for V and 6 bases for J; bases not matched to a gene: 12. CDR3 nucleotides: TGTGCCAGCAGTCCCCGGGGAAGCGGGAGTGTCGAGCAGTACTTC. This sequence encodes CASSPRGSGSVEQYF.

This sequence joins TRBV18 and TRBJ2-1; D possibly corresponds to TRBD2 (5 bases). This CDR3 spans 13 amino acids. V shed 2 bases and J shed 6 bases, with 8 bases lying between them. CDR1 and CDR2 from the germline V gene are KGHSH and LQKENI. The CDR3 reads CASSPGGSNEQFF. CDR3 coding DNA: TGTGCCAGCTCACCAGGAGGATCCAATGAGCAGTTCTTC.

The CDR3 loop reads CAWSVLNSPLETQYF. CDR3 nucleotide sequence: TGTGCCTGGAGTGTACTTAACAGTCCTCTGGAGACCCAGTACTTC. The rearrangement links TRBV30 to TRBJ2-5, with D unresolved. In germline, CDR1 is GTSNPN, CDR2 SVGIG (reference sequence). The CDR3 sequence is 15 residues long. V lost 0 bases and J lost 5, with 16 bases in between.

The chain carries TRBV14 and TRBJ2-3; TRBD2 agrees at 10 bases. J was trimmed by 8 bases and V by 8 bases; bases with no gene match: 13. Looked up from germline, CDR1 is SGHDN and CDR2 is FVKESK. This CDR3 comprises 15 residues. The CDR3 DNA follows: TGTGCCAGCGGGCAGATCGGACTAGCGGCATCTACGCAGTATTTT. Its protein product is CASGQIGLAASTQYF.

V and J are TRBV5-4 and TRBJ1-4; TRBD1 aligns across 9 bases. V dropped 4 bases and J dropped 6; count of bases not matched to a gene: 7. CDR1 is SGHNT and CDR2 is YYREEE in the germline V gene (reference sequence). CDR3 length: 15 amino acids. Here the CDR3 DNA reads TGTGCCAGCAGCCATGCCGGGACAGGGCATGAAAAACTGTTTTTT. This codes for CASSHAGTGHEKLFF.